Listed below are T cell receptor beta chains from one sample, sequenced in a study of cytomegalovirus exposure and HLA in healthy donors. TCRdb's table, derived via immunoSEQ multiplex PCR, lists solely in-frame clones and lacks some. The data show around 300,000 clones, 80% to 90% seen once. Sample: PBMCs. Every receptor here comes from a woman in her late teens or twenties in good health and CMV-seronegative. Both conserved end residues are part of each CDR3. D genes are given only for firm matches. Size is omitted from some rows. Given values are once, few, many or a class for expanded clones.

j_call	v_call	d_call	clone_size	cdr3_aa	cdr3_nt
TRBJ1-1	TRBV5-4	TRBD1	NA	CASSRQGNTEAFF	TGTGCCAGCAGCCGACAGGGGAACACTGAAGCTTTCTTT
TRBJ2-7	TRBV19	TRBD2	NA	CASSSSGAYEQYF	TGTGCCAGTAGCTCTAGCGGAGCTTACGAGCAGTACTTC
TRBJ2-1	TRBV4-1	NA	NA	CASSQSLNEQFF	TGCGCCAGCAGCCAAAGCTTGAATGAGCAGTTCTTC
TRBJ2-3	TRBV6-5	TRBD2	NA	CASSYSSSGGPTQYF	TGTGCCAGCAGTTACTCGTCTAGCGGGGGGCCTACGCAGTATTTT
TRBJ2-2	TRBV28	NA	NA	CASSAGPTGELFF	TGTGCCAGCAGCGCAGGGCCCACCGGGGAGCTGTTTTTT
TRBJ1-1	TRBV18	TRBD1	NA	CASSTLQGSTEAFF	TGTGCCAGCTCCACATTACAGGGGTCCACTGAAGCTTTCTTT
TRBJ2-1	TRBV9	NA	NA	CASSVEGHASSYNEQFF	TGTGCCAGCAGCGTAGAGGGACACGCGAGCTCCTACAATGAGCAGTTCTTC
TRBJ1-2	TRBV27	NA	NA	CASSFQQTGTFNYGYTF	TGTGCCAGCAGTTTCCAGCAGACAGGAACTTTTAACTATGGCTACACCTTC
TRBJ2-7	TRBV9	NA	NA	CASSGLGGLEQYF	TGTGCCAGCAGTGGACTAGGGGGGTTGGAGCAGTACTTC
TRBJ1-1	TRBV27	TRBD1	NA	CASSYLPRDSAMNTEAFF	TGTGCCAGCAGTTATCTCCCTCGGGACAGCGCCATGAACACTGAAGCTTTCTTT
TRBJ1-5	TRBV6-6	NA	NA	CASSPDRKGNQPQHF	TGTGCCAGCAGTCCCGACAGGAAGGGCAATCAGCCCCAGCATTTT
TRBJ2-7	TRBV2	TRBD1	once	CASSDGTVTYEQYF	TGTGCCAGCAGTGACGGGACAGTTACCTACGAGCAGTACTTC
TRBJ1-1	TRBV2	NA	NA	CASSEVGSDTEAFF	TGTGCCAGCAGTGAAGTGGGCTCTGACACTGAAGCTTTCTTT
TRBJ2-7	TRBV7-6	TRBD2	NA	CASSSGLAATYEQYF	TGTGCCAGCAGCTCCGGACTAGCGGCTACCTACGAGCAGTACTTC
TRBJ1-1	TRBV9	NA	NA	CASSGQLNTEAFF	TGTGCCAGCAGCGGACAGTTAAACACTGAAGCTTTCTTT
TRBJ2-5	TRBV6-5	TRBD1	NA	CASSYGTDGKETQYF	TGTGCCAGCAGTTACGGGACAGACGGGAAAGAGACCCAGTACTTC
TRBJ1-2	TRBV7-2	TRBD1	NA	CASSQQGAGGYTF	TGTGCCAGCAGCCAACAGGGGGCGGGTGGCTACACCTTC
TRBJ1-2	TRBV5-4	NA	NA	CASSLSGGAYGYTF	TGTGCCAGCAGCTTGAGCGGGGGCGCCTATGGCTACACCTTC
TRBJ2-1	TRBV30	NA	NA	CAWSGSVQEQFF	TGTGCCTGGAGCGGTAGCGTACAAGAGCAGTTCTTC
TRBJ2-4	TRBV6-5	TRBD1	NA	CASSYMGTGAKNIQYF	TGTGCCAGCAGTTACATGGGGACAGGAGCCAAAAACATTCAGTACTTC
TRBJ2-6	TRBV28	NA	NA	CASSLSDGSSGANVLTF	TGTGCCAGCAGTTTATCCGACGGGAGCTCTGGGGCCAACGTCCTGACTTTC
TRBJ2-7	TRBV29-1	NA	NA	CSVEIASAYEQYF	TGCAGCGTTGAGATAGCGTCGGCCTACGAGCAGTACTTC
TRBJ1-2	TRBV6-6	TRBD1	NA	CASSPRQGWYGYTF	TGTGCCAGCAGTCCTCGACAGGGTTGGTATGGCTACACCTTC
TRBJ2-7	TRBV6-1	TRBD1	NA	CATLRQGPYEQYF	TGTGCCACTCTACGACAGGGACCTTACGAGCAGTACTTC
TRBJ2-1	TRBV5-6	NA	NA	CASSRGSEQFF	TGTGCCAGCAGCCGGGGGAGTGAGCAGTTCTTC
TRBJ1-1	TRBV30	NA	once	CAWSARGGVTMNTEAFF	TGTGCCTGGAGTGCCCGGGGGGGGGTCACCATGAACACTGAAGCTTTCTTT
TRBJ2-1	TRBV4-3	NA	NA	CASSQVSVGEGAYNEQFF	TGCGCCAGCAGCCAAGTTTCGGTAGGCGAGGGTGCCTACAATGAGCAGTTCTTC
TRBJ1-2	TRBV27	NA	NA	CASSLTGSFNGYTF	TGTGCCAGCAGCCTAACAGGGTCATTCAATGGCTACACCTTC
TRBJ1-1	TRBV2	NA	NA	CARDFRGDLTEAFF	TGTGCCAGAGATTTCCGGGGAGACCTTACTGAAGCTTTCTTT
TRBJ1-1	TRBV4-1	TRBD1	NA	CASSVYRGQNTEAFF	TGCGCCAGCAGCGTATACAGGGGGCAGAACACTGAAGCTTTCTTT
TRBJ1-3	TRBV30	NA	NA	CAWSVSREHTIYF	TGTGCCTGGAGTGTTTCCAGGGAACACACCATATATTTT
TRBJ2-3	TRBV13	NA	NA	CASSLGRGNTDTQYF	TGTGCCAGCAGCTTAGGCCGCGGGAACACAGATACGCAGTATTTT
TRBJ2-5	TRBV5-1	TRBD2	NA	CASSLTRLAGVQETQYF	TGCGCCAGCAGCTTGACCCGACTAGCGGGGGTCCAAGAGACCCAGTACTTC
TRBJ2-7	TRBV27	TRBD1	NA	CASSLAGQGVSYEQYF	TGTGCCAGCAGTTTAGCCGGACAGGGGGTCTCCTACGAGCAGTACTTC
TRBJ1-2	TRBV19	NA	NA	CASSPQGYGYTF	TGTGCCAGTAGTCCACAGGGCTATGGCTACACCTTC
TRBJ2-1	TRBV19	NA	NA	CASSPGGTTYNEQFF	TGTGCCAGTAGTCCTGGCGGTACTACTTACAATGAGCAGTTCTTC
TRBJ1-5	TRBV30	NA	NA	CAWSVKRDNQPQHF	TGTGCCTGGAGTGTAAAGAGAGACAATCAGCCCCAGCATTTT
TRBJ2-1	TRBV29-1	TRBD2	NA	CSVEGTSGSRNEQFF	TGCAGCGTTGAAGGGACTAGCGGGAGTAGGAATGAGCAGTTCTTC
TRBJ1-6	TRBV28	NA	NA	CASSSTGENSPLHF	TGTGCCAGCAGTTCCACAGGCGAGAATTCACCCCTCCACTTT
TRBJ2-2	TRBV5-1	TRBD1	NA	CASSKRTGYTGELFF	TGCGCCAGCAGCAAAAGGACAGGTTACACCGGGGAGCTGTTTTTT